This T cell receptor beta chain was obtained from a study of CXCR3-negative and CXCR3-positive naive CD8 T cells. Regarding the study as a whole: Naive CXCR3-positive cells had TRB CDR3s more hydrophobic than those of CXCR3-negative naive cells.

Through 5' RACE with UMI labels, the TRB cDNA libraries were prepared. TCRdb re-called the 5' RACE reads and shows each CDR3 protein once, DNA omitted. This sample's table has about 94,000 distinct CDR3 sequences. Cells that were CD45RO-CCR7+CD27+CD95- constituted naive CD8+ T cells. The germline V gene encodes CDR1 MNHEY and CDR2 SMNVEV (reference sequence). The length of the CDR3 is 12 residues. As for this clonotype: The antigen remains unidentified.

The specimen was naive CXCR3+ CD8+ T cells from blood. Subset here: CD45RO-CCR7+CD27+CD95- naive CD8+ T cells expressing CXCR3 (TNR3+). This chain connects TRBV27 to TRBJ2-1; there is no DNA to check the TCRdb D call of TRBD2. This clonotype originated in a human donor in good health. Some clones in this sample may be carry-over from other donors' samples. CDR3 residues: CAAGGPYNEQFF.